This T cell receptor (beta chain) was identified during a study of T cell responses to AZD1222 COVID-19 vaccine. Per germline, CDR1 MDHEN and CDR2 SYDVKM. The CDR3 runs 17 residues. After removal of 7 bases from V and 3 bases from J, the junction contained 12 bases not matched to a gene. Sequencing was performed with immunoSEQ multiplex PCR; in TCRdb, only in-frame clones are kept and a portion is missing. The table has tens of thousands of clones, more than 75% seen once; the top ten hold around 5.2%. The sequenced sample was peripheral blood, obtained on day 0 of MenACWY control vaccination. The rearrangement links TRBV28 to TRBJ1-3; 10 bases are shared with TRBD1. The TCR sequence derives from an adult in good health. The CDR3 spells CASNPSDRGGFGNTIYF. In DNA form, the CDR3 reads TGTGCCAGCAACCCCTCGGACAGGGGGGGGTTTGGAAACACCATATATTTT.